This T cell receptor (beta chain) is drawn from a study of blood T cells in healthy people across ages. Unmatched junction bases numbered 7, after V lost 5 bases and J lost 1 base. Germline CDR1 is SGHTA and CDR2 is FQGNSA. The CDR3 spans 16 residues. Then a second PCR, running about 6 to 12 cycles, was carried out with a sample-barcoded 5' primer and a J-beta primer mix. TCRdb analysed the 5' RACE reads with MiXCR anew, one entry per CDR3 protein. The repertoire holds 700,000 or so distinct CDR3 sequences, with 40% to 50% as singletons. The table lists this clonotype with a few counts. The specimen was blood. This TCR was recovered from an elderly man in good health. The chain combines TRBV7-2 with TRBJ2-5; 10 bases map to TRBD2. The CDR3 DNA is TGTGCCAGCAGCCCACGGACTAGCGGCCCCCAAGAGACCCAGTACTTC. The encoded protein is CASSPRTSGPQETQYF.